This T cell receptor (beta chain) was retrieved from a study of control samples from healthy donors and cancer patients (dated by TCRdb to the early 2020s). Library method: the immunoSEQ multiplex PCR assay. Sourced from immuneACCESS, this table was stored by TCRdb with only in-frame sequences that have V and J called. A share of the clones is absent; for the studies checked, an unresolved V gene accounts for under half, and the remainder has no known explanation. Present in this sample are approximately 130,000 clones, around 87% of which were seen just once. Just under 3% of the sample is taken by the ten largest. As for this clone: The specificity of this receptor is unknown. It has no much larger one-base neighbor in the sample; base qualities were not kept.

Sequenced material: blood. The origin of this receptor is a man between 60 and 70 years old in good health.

The sequence in DNA is TGTGCCAGCAGCGACGGGACAGGATTAGAGACCCAGTACTTC. The translation is CASSDGTGLETQYF. The V and J segments used are TRBV7-2 and TRBJ2-5, with 8 bases in between that match TRBD1. Trimmed from V: 5 bases; trimmed from J: 4 bases; junction bases lacking a gene match: 6. Based on the germline V gene, the CDR1 and CDR2 sequences are SGHTA and FQGNSA. The CDR3 measures 14 amino acids from cysteine to phenylalanine. CDR3 DNA only is kept here, 42 bases in frame from base 1.